This TCR beta chain appears in the sequencing data of a study of blood T cell repertoires in COVID-19. The CDR3 is 15 amino acids. The V gene's germline CDR1 is SGHNT and CDR2 YYREEE (reference sequence). The V gene end was trimmed by 1 base and the J gene end by 7 bases; junction bases not matched to a gene: 6. Clones were read by immunoSEQ multiplex PCR, and TCRdb kept only the in-frame ones, dropping some. The sample consists of over 350,000 clones, roughly 87% of them appearing once. V usage is TRBV5-4 and J usage is TRBJ2-1, with 9 bases that match TRBD2. The material sequenced was PBMCs or T cells enriched from blood (not recorded which). This receptor was obtained from a woman aged 18-29 years with acute COVID-19. The CDR3 loop reads CASSLLSGSKNEQFF. The CDR3 nucleotides are TGTGCCAGCAGCTTGCTTAGCGGGAGTAAGAATGAGCAGTTCTTC.